What follows are 9 T cell receptor beta chains derived from one specimen sequenced in a study of T-cell reconstitution after alpha-beta-depleted transplantation in children. Molecular barcoding with unique molecular identifiers was used for the TCRbeta library. Using its own MiXCR run on the PCR reads, TCRdb lists one record per CDR3 protein. The table records 250,000 to 300,000 distinct CDR3 sequences, 10% of them present only once. This specimen was PBMCs, taken before TCRalphabeta/CD19-depleted stem cell transplant. The receptors here all came from a boy younger than two with acute myeloid leukemia, due to receive a stem cell transplant.

This clonotype was picked up a small number of times. The chain combines TRBV5-1 with TRBJ2-1; no reliable D call. Germline loops: CDR1 SGHRS, CDR2 YFSETQ. Trimming pared 1 base from V and 5 bases from J, leaving 10 bases between. The CDR3 contains 14 residues. For the CDR3, the DNA is TGCGCCAGCAGCTTGCAGGACCAAGACAATGAGCAGTTCTTC. Protein sequence: CASSLQDQDNEQFF.

This clonotype was observed at least ten times. This sequence joins TRBV28 and TRBJ2-3; the D is unclear. V was shortened by 5 bases and J by 8 bases, with 8 bases between the two germline ends. The CDR3 spans 11 residues. Germline V CDR1 and CDR2: MDHEN, SYDVKM. The CDR3 DNA is TGTGCCAGCAGTGTCCTGACTACGCAGTATTTT. Residues: CASSVLTTQYF.

The CDR3 DNA reads TGTGCCAGCAGCCAAGTAGTTGCTAGCGGGAGGATCAAAAGCTCCTACAATGAGCAGTTCTTC. It translates to CASSQVVASGRIKSSYNEQFF. The chain has TRBV3-1 and TRBJ2-1; TRBD2 aligns across 11 bases. V was clipped by 1 base and J by 0 bases; unmatched bases: 14. The germline V gene has CDR1 LGHDT and CDR2 YNNKEL (reference sequence). The CDR3 is 21 residues long.

On this clonotype: A much larger clone differs from this one at a single base, so this may be a read error. The DNA of the CDR3 is TGCAGTGCTAGGAGAGTTAGCAATCAGCCCCAGCATTTT. It is translated as CSARRVSNQPQHF. The J gene is TRBJ1-5, the V gene TRBV20-1; D not resolved. Germline lookup yields CDR1 DFQATT and CDR2 SNEGSKA (reference sequence). The CDR3 extends over 13 amino acids. The V and J ends lost 3 bases and 0 bases respectively, with 6 bases between them.

V gene TRBV6-2 or TRBV6-3 combines with J gene TRBJ2-1, with 7 positions matching TRBD1. Germline V gives CDR1 MNHEY, CDR2 SVGEGT. V trimming: 2 bases; J trimming: 4 bases; junction bases outside the gene matches: 8. This CDR3 has 16 amino acids. CDR3 DNA sequence: TGTGCCAGCAGTTACGGGCAGGGGGTGCGATACAATGAGCAGTTCTTC. Encoded protein: CASSYGQGVRYNEQFF.

This clonotype was observed at least ten times. The V call is TRBV9, the J call TRBJ2-1, with 8 bases matching TRBD1. The CDR3 covers 15 residues. Losses at the gene ends were 2 bases for V and 4 bases for J; bases not matched to a gene: 5. Germline lookup yields CDR1 SGDLS and CDR2 YYNGEE. The CDR3 DNA is TGTGCCAGCAGCGTGGGACAGGCAACATACAATGAGCAGTTCTTC. Protein sequence: CASSVGQATYNEQFF. Supplemented by reference TRBV9 and TRBJ2-1, the full variable domain reads DSGVTQTPKHLITATGQRVTLRCSPRSGDLSVYWYQQSLDQGLQFLIQYYNGEERAKGNILERFSAQQFPDLHSELNLSSLELGDSALYFCASSVGQATYNEQFFGPGTRLTVL.

This clonotype was found many times. The chain employs TRBV6-5 and TRBJ2-5, with D tentatively TRBD1 (5 bases). The CDR3 consists of 16 residues. V was pared by 2 bases and J by 4 bases, with 17 bases between. CDR1 is MNHEY, CDR2 SVGAGI, per germline. The CDR3 here is CASSYGRALLGETQYF. The CDR3 DNA is TGTGCCAGCAGTTACGGCAGGGCGCTATTGGGAGAGACCCAGTACTTC.

The chain carries TRBV6-5 and TRBJ2-3; D may correspond to TRBD1 or TRBD2 (5 bases each). There are 18 residues in the CDR3. Germline assignment: CDR1 MNHEY and CDR2 SVGAGI. Trimming removed 0 bases at V and 3 bases at J, with 19 bases between. The CDR3 loop reads CASSYSIWDEGWTDTQYF. CDR3 nucleotides: TGTGCCAGCAGTTACTCGATTTGGGACGAGGGATGGACAGATACGCAGTATTTT.

This clonotype was detected ten times or more. The V gene is TRBV20-1, the J gene TRBJ2-4; D is unclear. From germline, CDR1 is DFQATT and CDR2 SNEGSKA (reference sequence). The CDR3 has 15 amino acids. V was clipped by 1 base and J by 0 bases, with 10 bases between them. CDR3 in DNA: TGCAGTGCTAGAGCGGGTTCTCTAGCCAAAAACATTCAGTACTTC. It translates to CSARAGSLAKNIQYF.